A selection of T cell receptor beta chains follows, all from one sample in a study of Ad26.COV2.S vaccination and SARS-CoV-2 variants. TCRdb's table, derived via immunoSEQ multiplex PCR, lists solely in-frame clones and lacks some. The data show nearly 95,000 clones, less than 85% seen once. This material consisted of peripheral blood, taken after recovery from COVID-19. The receptor source for this set is a human donor who had recovered from COVID-19. Each CDR3 is given with its conserved first and last residue. The order of the fields is V gene, J gene, clone size, D gene, CDR3 DNA, CDR3 protein. The D gene is left open where the match is weak. Not all rows give a size; the values are once, few, many and, for expanded clones, a class.

v_gene: TRBV7-8
j_gene: TRBJ2-7
abundance: -
d_gene: -
CDR3nt: TGTGCCAGCAGCGGGAGACACAGGAGCCCTTCCTACGAGCAGTACTTC
CDR3aa: CASSGRHRSPSYEQYF

v_gene: TRBV28
j_gene: TRBJ2-7
abundance: -
d_gene: -
CDR3nt: TGTGCCAGCAGTCCCAGAATCGAGCAGTACTTC
CDR3aa: CASSPRIEQYF

v_gene: TRBV5-4
j_gene: TRBJ2-7
abundance: -
d_gene: TRBD2
CDR3nt: TGTGCCAGCAGCGAAAGCGGGAGAGTCCCCTACGAGCAGTACTTC
CDR3aa: CASSESGRVPYEQYF

v_gene: TRBV5-1
j_gene: TRBJ2-1
abundance: -
d_gene: TRBD1
CDR3nt: TGCGCCAGCAGCCCGGGACAGGGTGGCAATGAGCAGTTCTTC
CDR3aa: CASSPGQGGNEQFF

v_gene: TRBV5-1
j_gene: TRBJ2-1
abundance: -
d_gene: -
CDR3nt: TGCGCCAGCAGCCCTTTTGGGGGATCGTCCTACAATGAGCAGTTCTTC
CDR3aa: CASSPFGGSSYNEQFF

v_gene: TRBV7-3
j_gene: TRBJ2-3
abundance: -
d_gene: TRBD2
CDR3nt: TGTGCCAGCAGCTTAGATTCGGGACTAGGAATGCGAGATACGCAGTATTTT
CDR3aa: CASSLDSGLGMRDTQYF

v_gene: TRBV15
j_gene: TRBJ2-3
abundance: -
d_gene: -
CDR3nt: TGTGCCACCAGGAAAGGGAGTCCTCCAGATACGCAGTATTTT
CDR3aa: CATRKGSPPDTQYF

v_gene: TRBV18
j_gene: TRBJ1-4
abundance: -
d_gene: TRBD1
CDR3nt: TGTGCCAGCTCACTTGGGACAGAGGATGAAAAACTGTTTTTT
CDR3aa: CASSLGTEDEKLFF

v_gene: TRBV27
j_gene: TRBJ2-7
abundance: -
d_gene: -
CDR3nt: TGTGCCAGCGGGGGGATCTCCTACGAGCAGTACTTC
CDR3aa: CASGGISYEQYF

v_gene: TRBV28
j_gene: TRBJ2-2
abundance: -
d_gene: TRBD1
CDR3nt: TGTGCCAGCGTAAATAGGAGGACAGGGTCCGGGGAGCTGTTTTTT
CDR3aa: CASVNRRTGSGELFF

v_gene: TRBV5-6
j_gene: TRBJ1-2
abundance: -
d_gene: -
CDR3nt: TGTGCCAGCAGCACCGGGGCTTCTTATGGCTACACCTTC
CDR3aa: CASSTGASYGYTF

v_gene: TRBV5-5
j_gene: TRBJ1-2
abundance: -
d_gene: -
CDR3nt: TGTGCCAGCAGCTTGGTCTTTATGGGCTATGGCTACACCTTC
CDR3aa: CASSLVFMGYGYTF

v_gene: TRBV27
j_gene: TRBJ1-6
abundance: -
d_gene: -
CDR3nt: TGTGCCAGCAGTCCTTGGACGGCTAATTCACCCCTCCACTTT
CDR3aa: CASSPWTANSPLHF

v_gene: TRBV5-6
j_gene: TRBJ2-2
abundance: -
d_gene: TRBD1
CDR3nt: TGTGCCAGCAGCCTCGGACAGGGGGCGAGAAAAACCGGGGAGCTGTTTTTT
CDR3aa: CASSLGQGARKTGELFF

v_gene: TRBV6-6
j_gene: TRBJ1-3
abundance: -
d_gene: TRBD1
CDR3nt: TGTGCCAGCAGCCCGGGACAGCGACACTCTGGAAACACCATATATTTT
CDR3aa: CASSPGQRHSGNTIYF

v_gene: TRBV24-1
j_gene: TRBJ2-1
abundance: -
d_gene: TRBD2
CDR3nt: TGTGCCACCAGTTTGAATCGGGGAGCGGGAGCCAACAATGAGCAGTTCTTC
CDR3aa: CATSLNRGAGANNEQFF

v_gene: TRBV27
j_gene: TRBJ1-3
abundance: once
d_gene: -
CDR3nt: TGTGCCAGCAGTCTGGACGTGGGAAACACCATATATTTT
CDR3aa: CASSLDVGNTIYF

v_gene: TRBV5-4
j_gene: TRBJ2-5
abundance: once
d_gene: TRBD2
CDR3nt: TGTGCCAGCAGCTTGGAGCCGGGACTAGCGAACCAAGAGACCCAGTACTTC
CDR3aa: CASSLEPGLANQETQYF

v_gene: TRBV5-4
j_gene: TRBJ2-5
abundance: once
d_gene: -
CDR3nt: TGTGCCAGCAGCTCAGTGGAGACCCAGTACTTC
CDR3aa: CASSSVETQYF

v_gene: TRBV29-1
j_gene: TRBJ2-1
abundance: -
d_gene: TRBD1
CDR3nt: TGCAGCGTTGTGGCAGGGGGCATGTGGAATGAGCAGTTCTTC
CDR3aa: CSVVAGGMWNEQFF

v_gene: TRBV2
j_gene: TRBJ2-5
abundance: -
d_gene: -
CDR3nt: TGTGCCGGCCAAGGTGGGGGCTTTACAGAAGAGACCCAGTACTTC
CDR3aa: CAGQGGGFTEETQYF

v_gene: TRBV5-4
j_gene: TRBJ2-5
abundance: once
d_gene: TRBD1
CDR3nt: TGTGCCAGCAGCGACTGGGGACAGGGGACCGGAGAGACCCAGTACTTC
CDR3aa: CASSDWGQGTGETQYF

v_gene: TRBV20-1
j_gene: TRBJ1-1
abundance: -
d_gene: -
CDR3nt: TGCAGTGCTAGAGATATAGCTGAAGCTTTCTTT
CDR3aa: CSARDIAEAFF

v_gene: TRBV19
j_gene: TRBJ2-7
abundance: -
d_gene: -
CDR3nt: TGTGCCAGTAGTCGGACGGTTACCTACGAGCAGTACTTC
CDR3aa: CASSRTVTYEQYF

v_gene: TRBV28
j_gene: TRBJ2-7
abundance: -
d_gene: -
CDR3nt: TGTGCCACCTCTTTCTCCGACAGTTCCTACGAGCAGTACTTC
CDR3aa: CATSFSDSSYEQYF

v_gene: TRBV7-3
j_gene: TRBJ2-3
abundance: -
d_gene: -
CDR3nt: TGTGCCAGCAGCTTTGCAGGATCTAGCACAGATACGCAGTATTTT
CDR3aa: CASSFAGSSTDTQYF

v_gene: TRBV24-1
j_gene: TRBJ2-3
abundance: -
d_gene: -
CDR3nt: TGTGCCACCAGTGACCACAGGGATCCAGATACGCAGTATTTT
CDR3aa: CATSDHRDPDTQYF

v_gene: TRBV19
j_gene: TRBJ2-2
abundance: -
d_gene: TRBD2
CDR3nt: TGTGCCAGTAAAACGGAGCGGGGGTCGACCGGGGAGCTGTTTTTT
CDR3aa: CASKTERGSTGELFF

v_gene: TRBV6-1
j_gene: TRBJ1-3
abundance: few
d_gene: -
CDR3nt: TGTGCCAGCAGTGAAAGGGAAGCGACGGGGGTGGGTGGAAACACCATATATTTT
CDR3aa: CASSEREATGVGGNTIYF

v_gene: TRBV4-2
j_gene: TRBJ2-5
abundance: once
d_gene: -
CDR3nt: TGTGCCAGCAGCCAAGCTGGGAAAGGAGGGACCCAGTACTTC
CDR3aa: CASSQAGKGGTQYF

v_gene: TRBV7-2
j_gene: TRBJ2-7
abundance: -
d_gene: -
CDR3nt: TGTGCCAGCAGCGGAAGGGGCGCGGTGGGCGAGCAGTACTTC
CDR3aa: CASSGRGAVGEQYF